A single sample is the source of the 12 T cell receptor beta chains below, sequenced in a study of CD8 T cells in ankylosing spondylitis (dated by TCRdb to about 2017). Broader findings and caveats from the paper: Blood from ankylosing spondylitis patients appeared to be characterized by a TCR beta motif made up of several highly homologous amino acid variants.

Library construction relied on 5' RACE. Sequencing instrument: Illumina HiSeq 2500. TCRdb reran the public reads through fastp at Q25 and MiXCR, keeping productive beta chains. Rows matching on CDR3 protein sequence are summarized as one entry with the most common DNA and genes. For this sample the table gives approximately 400,000 distinct CDR3 sequences, of which over 15% were detected only once. The ten largest clones add up to approximately 1% of the sample. Their antigen targets remain unknown. The sample was blood, either unsorted or a sorted T cell fraction (not recorded which). The receptors here all came from a male donor with ankylosing spondylitis.

The chain combines TRBV7-9 with TRBJ2-3, with a tentative D call TRBD1 (7 bases). This CDR3 has 15 residues. Trimming took 4 bases from V and 3 from J, leaving 14 bases between them. Germline V lookup: CDR1 SEHNR, CDR2 FQNEAQ (reference sequence). The CDR3 here is CASSSLSGGTDTQYF. The DNA for the CDR3 is TGTGCCAGCAGCTCCCTGTCAGGGGGGACAGATACGCAGTATTTT.

The V call is TRBV3-1, the J call TRBJ1-5; D not resolved. The germline V gene has CDR1 LGHDT and CDR2 YNNKEL (reference sequence). CDR3 length: 15 residues. V was clipped by 0 bases and J by 1 base, with 7 bases between them. DNA of the CDR3: TGTGCCAGCAGCCAAGATACCATGAGCAATCAGCCCCAGCATTTT. Protein sequence: CASSQDTMSNQPQHF.

The chain is built from TRBV5-1 and TRBJ2-7, with a weak D call TRBD1 (5 bases). CDR3 size: 15 residues. Germline lookup yields CDR1 SGHRS and CDR2 YFSETQ. V was pared by 0 bases and J by 0 bases, with 10 bases between. The CDR3 protein is CASSLVSGFSYEQYF. DNA of the CDR3: TGCGCCAGCAGCTTGGTGTCAGGGTTCTCCTACGAGCAGTACTTC.

The V and J genes are TRBV5-4 and TRBJ2-1; 7 bases are shared with TRBD1. The J segment lost 8 bases and the V segment lost 2 bases, leaving 4 bases of the junction unmatched. The CDR3 sequence is 13 residues long. Germline-derived CDR1 and CDR2 are SGHNT and YYREEE (reference sequence). Here the CDR3 DNA reads TGTGCCAGCAGCTTCCCTGGGACAGATGAGCAGTTCTTC. Encoded protein: CASSFPGTDEQFF.

This clonotype was picked up a small number of times. This chain connects TRBV20-1 to TRBJ2-1; perhaps TRBD1 as D (6 bases). V lost 5 bases to trimming and J lost 6 bases, with 20 bases between them. This CDR3 region has 15 residues. Germline V lookup: CDR1 DFQATT, CDR2 SNEGSKA (reference sequence). CDR3 bases: TGCAGTGCTTTTCAAGGGGGACCCGCATTCAATGAGCAGTTCTTC. Translation: CSAFQGGPAFNEQFF.

This sequence joins TRBV6-2 or TRBV6-3 and TRBJ1-6, with D possibly TRBD1 on 6 matching bases. CDR3 length: 16 residues. Trimming shortened V by 6 bases and J by 7 bases, and 19 bases separated the two germline ends. Germline V gene data show CDR1 as MNHEY and CDR2 as SVGEGT. The CDR3 coding sequence is TGTGCCAGCAGAACCCCTATGGGGACAACAAATTCACCCCTCCACTTT. This gives the protein CASRTPMGTTNSPLHF.

This clonotype was detected ten times or more. V usage is TRBV28 and J usage is TRBJ2-2; possibly TRBD1 or TRBD2 for D (5 bases each). Germline loops: CDR1 MDHEN, CDR2 SYDVKM. The CDR3 consists of 14 residues. Trimming removed 2 bases at V and 3 bases at J, with 7 bases between. Written as DNA, the CDR3 is TGTGCCAGCAGTTTAGGGACCGACACCGGGGAGCTGTTTTTT. This encodes CASSLGTDTGELFF.

This chain uses TRBV5-6 with TRBJ2-3; 11 bases map to TRBD2. Germline assignment: CDR1 SGHDT and CDR2 YYEEEE. J lost 1 base, V lost 3 bases, and 4 bases had no gene match. There are 16 residues in the CDR3. CDR3 protein: CASSSLAGGRTDTQYF. The CDR3 DNA follows: TGTGCCAGCAGCTCCTTAGCGGGGGGGCGCACAGATACGCAGTATTTT.

This chain's CDR3 is CASSSTWGGRGYTF. The CDR3 bases are TGTGCCAGCAGCTCAACCTGGGGGGGGCGAGGCTACACCTTC. This chain uses TRBV7-2 with TRBJ1-2, with a weak D call TRBD1 (6 bases). Per germline, CDR1 SGHTA and CDR2 FQGNSA. This CDR3 comprises 14 residues. Trimming took off 4 bases at V and 8 bases at J, with 17 bases between the two ends.

The rearrangement uses TRBV18 and TRBJ1-4, with TRBD1 as a possible D gene (5 bases). CDR1 KGHSH and CDR2 LQKENI come from the germline V gene. The V gene lost 3 bases and the J gene lost 3 bases, with 11 bases spanning the gap. This CDR3 contains 15 residues. CDR3: CASSPPGPANEKLFF. DNA of the CDR3: TGTGCCAGCTCACCGCCGGGGCCGGCTAATGAAAAACTGTTTTTT.

This clonotype was observed a handful of times. V is TRBV6-2 or TRBV6-3 and J is TRBJ2-4; D may be TRBD1 (6 bases). Germline CDR1 MNHEY, CDR2 SVGEGT. The V gene lost 2 bases and the J gene lost 3 bases, with 14 bases spanning the gap. The CDR3 runs 16 residues. This CDR3 reads CASSYDARGGKNIQYF. CDR3 DNA: TGTGCCAGCAGTTACGATGCCAGGGGTGGCAAAAACATTCAGTACTTC.

The rearrangement links TRBV13 to TRBJ2-3; no reliable D call. CDR1 is PRHDT and CDR2 is FYEKMQ in the germline V gene (reference sequence). This CDR3 is built from 12 residues. V gave up 8 bases and J gave up 8 bases, with 14 bases separating them. This CDR3 reads CASRIEGGTQYF. DNA of the CDR3: TGTGCCAGCCGAATTGAAGGTGGTACGCAGTATTTT. The full variable domain, rest sourced from reference TRBV13 and TRBJ2-3, is AAGVIQSPRHLIKEKRETATLKCYPIPRHDTVYWYQQGPGQDPQFLISFYEKMQSDKGSIPDRFSAQQFSDYHSELNMSSLELGDSALYFCASRIEGGTQYFGPGTRLTVL.